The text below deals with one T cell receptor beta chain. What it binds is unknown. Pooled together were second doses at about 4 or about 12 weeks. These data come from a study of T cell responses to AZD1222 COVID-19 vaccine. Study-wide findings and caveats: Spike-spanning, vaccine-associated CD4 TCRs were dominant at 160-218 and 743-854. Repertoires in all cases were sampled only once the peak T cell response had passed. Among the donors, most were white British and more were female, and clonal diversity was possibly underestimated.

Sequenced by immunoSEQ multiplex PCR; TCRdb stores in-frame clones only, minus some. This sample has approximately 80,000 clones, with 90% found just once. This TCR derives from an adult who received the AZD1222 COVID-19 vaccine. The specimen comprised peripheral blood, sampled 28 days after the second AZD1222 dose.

CDR3 in amino acids: CASSEVLGSASTDTQYF. For the CDR3, the DNA is TGTGCCAGCAGTGAAGTATTGGGAAGCGCTAGCACAGATACGCAGTATTTT. The chain carries TRBV6-1 and TRBJ2-3; no firm D call. Germline V gene lookup returns CDR1 MNHNS and CDR2 SASEGT. This CDR3 spans 17 amino acids. The V gene lost 1 base and the J gene lost 0 bases, with 14 bases spanning the gap.